This section outlines one T cell receptor (beta chain) sequence together with its context. Its antigen remains unknown. This entry comes from a study of shared clonotypes between healthy human individuals. General study results and limits: The study found lower generation probabilities in non-shared clonotypes than in those shared by all four donors.

Positive CCR7 selection of CD45RO-negative cells yielded the naive CD8 cells, and terminally differentiated effector memory CD45RA+ cells were excluded. CDR3 length: 10 amino acids. Trimming took 8 bases from V and 12 from J, leaving 11 bases between them. Germline loops: CDR1 MGHDK, CDR2 SYGVNS. This table comes from immunoSEQ multiplex PCR, and its TCRdb copy is limited to in-frame clones, with some not included. Of around 1.9 million clones listed, 85% to 95% are singletons. V is TRBV25-1 and J is TRBJ2-1; D may be TRBD1 or TRBD2 (5 bases each). This clonotype was sampled from a man aged 18 to 29 in good health. Some clones in this sample may be carry-over from other donors' samples. Material for sequencing was naive CD8+ T cells from PBMCs. The CDR3 here is CASERGAQFF. CDR3 sequence (DNA): TGTGCCAGCGAGCGAGGGGCGCAGTTCTTC.